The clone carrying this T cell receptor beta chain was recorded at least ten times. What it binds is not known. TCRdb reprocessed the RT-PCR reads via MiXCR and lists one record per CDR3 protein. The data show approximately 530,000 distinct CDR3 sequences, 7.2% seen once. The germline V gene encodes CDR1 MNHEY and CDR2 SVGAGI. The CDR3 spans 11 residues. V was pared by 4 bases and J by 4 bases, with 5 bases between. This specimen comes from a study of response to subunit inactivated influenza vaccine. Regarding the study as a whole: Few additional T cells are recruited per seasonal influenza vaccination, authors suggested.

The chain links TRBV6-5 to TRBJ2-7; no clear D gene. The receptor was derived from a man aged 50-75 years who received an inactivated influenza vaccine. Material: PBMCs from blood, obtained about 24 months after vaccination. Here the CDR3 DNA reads TGTGCCAGCAGTTCCTGGTACGAGCAGTACTTC. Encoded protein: CASSSWYEQYF.